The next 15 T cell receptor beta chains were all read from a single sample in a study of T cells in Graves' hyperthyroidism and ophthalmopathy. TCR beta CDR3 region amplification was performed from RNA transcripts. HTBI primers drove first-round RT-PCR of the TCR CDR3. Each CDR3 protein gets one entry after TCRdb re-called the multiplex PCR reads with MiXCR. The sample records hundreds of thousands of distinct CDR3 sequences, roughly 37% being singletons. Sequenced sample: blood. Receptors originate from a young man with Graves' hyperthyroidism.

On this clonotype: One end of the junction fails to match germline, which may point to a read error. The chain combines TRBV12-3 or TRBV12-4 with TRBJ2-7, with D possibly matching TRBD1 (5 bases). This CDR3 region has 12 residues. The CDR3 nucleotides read TGTGCCAGCAGTTACTTCTGGGGCGAGCGGTACTTC. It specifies CASSYFWGERYF.

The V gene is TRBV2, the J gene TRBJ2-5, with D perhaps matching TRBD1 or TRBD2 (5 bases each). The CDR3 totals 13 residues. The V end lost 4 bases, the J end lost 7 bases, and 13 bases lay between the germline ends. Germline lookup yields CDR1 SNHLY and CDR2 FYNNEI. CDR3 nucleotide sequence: TGTGCCAGCAGTGGGGACGGCGCGGGGACCCAGTACTTC. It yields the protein CASSGDGAGTQYF.

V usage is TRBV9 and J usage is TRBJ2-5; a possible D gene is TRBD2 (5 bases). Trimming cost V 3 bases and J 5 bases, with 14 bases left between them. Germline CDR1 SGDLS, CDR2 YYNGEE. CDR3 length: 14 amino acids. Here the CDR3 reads CASSAPGFGETQYF. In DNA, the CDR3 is TGTGCCAGCAGCGCCCCGGGGTTTGGGGAGACCCAGTACTTC.

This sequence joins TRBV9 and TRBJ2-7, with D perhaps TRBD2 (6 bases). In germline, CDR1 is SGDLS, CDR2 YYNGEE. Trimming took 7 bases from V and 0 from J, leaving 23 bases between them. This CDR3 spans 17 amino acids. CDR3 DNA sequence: TGTGCCAGCTCACCACCGGGGGTTAGTGTCAACTCCTACGAGCAGTACTTC. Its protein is CASSPPGVSVNSYEQYF.

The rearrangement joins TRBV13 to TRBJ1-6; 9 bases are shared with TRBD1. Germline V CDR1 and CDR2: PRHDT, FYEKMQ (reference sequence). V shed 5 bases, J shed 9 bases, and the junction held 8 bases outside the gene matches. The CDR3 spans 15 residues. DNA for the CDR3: TGTGCCAGCAGCCCCGGGGACAGGGATCTTTCACCCCTCCACTTT. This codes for CASSPGDRDLSPLHF.

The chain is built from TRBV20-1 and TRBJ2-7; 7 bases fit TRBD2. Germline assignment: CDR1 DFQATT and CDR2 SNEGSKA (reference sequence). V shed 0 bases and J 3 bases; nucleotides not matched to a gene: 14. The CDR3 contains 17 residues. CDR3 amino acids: CSARDPQRDQAFYEQYF. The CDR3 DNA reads TGCAGTGCTAGAGATCCGCAGCGGGACCAGGCTTTCTACGAGCAGTACTTC.

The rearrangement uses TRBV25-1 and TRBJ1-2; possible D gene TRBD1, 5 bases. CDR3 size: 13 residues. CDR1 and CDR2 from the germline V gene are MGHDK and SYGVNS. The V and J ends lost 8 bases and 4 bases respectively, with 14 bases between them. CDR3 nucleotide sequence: TGTGCCAGCTTAGCTGACAGAACCTATGGCTACACCTTC. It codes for CASLADRTYGYTF.

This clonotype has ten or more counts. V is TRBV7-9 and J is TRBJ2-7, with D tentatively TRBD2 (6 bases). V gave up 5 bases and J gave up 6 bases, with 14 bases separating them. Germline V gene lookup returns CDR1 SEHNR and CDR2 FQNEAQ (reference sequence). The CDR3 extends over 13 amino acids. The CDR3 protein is CASSPPVGLEQYF. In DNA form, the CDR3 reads TGTGCCAGCAGCCCCCCGGTGGGACTCGAGCAGTACTTC.

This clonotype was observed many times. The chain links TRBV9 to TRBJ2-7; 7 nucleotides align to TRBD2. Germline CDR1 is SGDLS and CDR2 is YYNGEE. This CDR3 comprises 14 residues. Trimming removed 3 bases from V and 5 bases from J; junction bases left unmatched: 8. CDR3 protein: CASSDRLAGNEQYF. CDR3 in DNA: TGTGCCAGCAGCGACCGACTAGCCGGGAACGAGCAGTACTTC.

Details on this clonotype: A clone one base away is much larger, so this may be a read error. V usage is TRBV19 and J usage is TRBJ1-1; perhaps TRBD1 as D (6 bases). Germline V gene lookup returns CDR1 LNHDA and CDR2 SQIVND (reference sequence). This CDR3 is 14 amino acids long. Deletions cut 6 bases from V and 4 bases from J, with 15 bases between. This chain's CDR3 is CASSHRDLSTEAFF. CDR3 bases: TGTGCCAGTAGCCACAGGGACCTGAGCACTGAAGCTTTCTTT. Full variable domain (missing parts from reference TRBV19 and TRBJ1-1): DGGITQSPKYLFRKEGQNVTLSCEQNLNHDAMYWYRQDPGQGLRLIYYSQIVNDFQKGDIAEGYSVSREKKESFPLTVTSAQKNPTAFYLCASSHRDLSTEAFFGQGTRLTVV.

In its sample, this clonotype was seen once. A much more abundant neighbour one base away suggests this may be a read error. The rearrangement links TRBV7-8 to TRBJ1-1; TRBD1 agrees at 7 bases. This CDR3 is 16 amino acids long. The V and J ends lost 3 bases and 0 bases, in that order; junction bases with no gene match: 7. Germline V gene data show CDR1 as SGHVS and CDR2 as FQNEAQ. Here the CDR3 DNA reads TGTGCCAGCAGCTTGTGGCAGGGGGTAATGAACACTGAAGCTTTCTTT. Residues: CASSLWQGVMNTEAFF.

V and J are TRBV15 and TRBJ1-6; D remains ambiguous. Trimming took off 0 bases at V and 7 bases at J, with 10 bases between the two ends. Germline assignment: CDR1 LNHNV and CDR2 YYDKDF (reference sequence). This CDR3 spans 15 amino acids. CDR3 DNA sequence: TGTGCCACCAGCAGAGACCTATCGACCAATTCACCCCTCCACTTT. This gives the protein CATSRDLSTNSPLHF.

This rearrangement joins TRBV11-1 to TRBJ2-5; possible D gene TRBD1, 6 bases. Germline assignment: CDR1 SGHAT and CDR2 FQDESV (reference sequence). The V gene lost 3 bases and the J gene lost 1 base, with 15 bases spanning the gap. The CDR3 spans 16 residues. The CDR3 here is CASSFVDRPLQETQYF. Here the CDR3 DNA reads TGTGCCAGCAGCTTTGTCGACAGGCCTCTCCAAGAGACCCAGTACTTC.

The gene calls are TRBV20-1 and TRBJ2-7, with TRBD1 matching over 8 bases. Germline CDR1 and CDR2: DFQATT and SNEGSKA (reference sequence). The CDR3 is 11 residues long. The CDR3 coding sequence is TGCAACAGGGGGGCCGCCTACGAGCAGTACTTC. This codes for CNRGAAYEQYF.

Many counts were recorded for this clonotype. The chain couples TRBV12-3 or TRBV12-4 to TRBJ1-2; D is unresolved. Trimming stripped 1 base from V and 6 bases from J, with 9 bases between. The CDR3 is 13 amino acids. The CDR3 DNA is TGTGCCAGCAGTTTAGATCTGTCGAATGGCTACACCTTC. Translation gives CASSLDLSNGYTF.